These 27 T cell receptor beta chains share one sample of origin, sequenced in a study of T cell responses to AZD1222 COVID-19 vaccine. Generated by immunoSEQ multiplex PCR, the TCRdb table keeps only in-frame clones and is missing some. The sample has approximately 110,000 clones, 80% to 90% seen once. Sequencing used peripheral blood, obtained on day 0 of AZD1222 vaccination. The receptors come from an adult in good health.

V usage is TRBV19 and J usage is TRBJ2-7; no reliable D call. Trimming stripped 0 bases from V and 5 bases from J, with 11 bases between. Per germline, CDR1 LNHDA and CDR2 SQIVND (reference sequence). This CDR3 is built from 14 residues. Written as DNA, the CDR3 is TGTGCCAGTAGTATAGAGCCTCAAGGGCACGAGCAGTACTTC. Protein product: CASSIEPQGHEQYF.

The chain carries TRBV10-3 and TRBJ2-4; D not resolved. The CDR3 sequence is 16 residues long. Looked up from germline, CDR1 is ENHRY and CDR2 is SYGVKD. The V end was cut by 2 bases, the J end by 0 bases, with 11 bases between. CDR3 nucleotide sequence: TGTGCCATCAGTGAGCAGGCAGTTCTAGCCAAAAACATTCAGTACTTC. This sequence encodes CAISEQAVLAKNIQYF.

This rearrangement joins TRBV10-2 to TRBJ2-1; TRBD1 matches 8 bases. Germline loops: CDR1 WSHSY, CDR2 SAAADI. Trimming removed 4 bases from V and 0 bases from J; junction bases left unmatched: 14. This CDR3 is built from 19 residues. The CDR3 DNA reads TGCGCCAGCAGTGTAAGGGACCGGGACAGGTTTTTCTCCTACAATGAGCAGTTCTTC. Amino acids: CASSVRDRDRFFSYNEQFF.

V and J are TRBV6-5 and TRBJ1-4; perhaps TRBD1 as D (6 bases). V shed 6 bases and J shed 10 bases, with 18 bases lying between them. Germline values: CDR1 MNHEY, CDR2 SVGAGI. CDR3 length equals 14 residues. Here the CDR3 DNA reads TGTGCCAGCAGCGACACCGGACAGTCCGGAAAACTGTTTTTT. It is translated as CASSDTGQSGKLFF.

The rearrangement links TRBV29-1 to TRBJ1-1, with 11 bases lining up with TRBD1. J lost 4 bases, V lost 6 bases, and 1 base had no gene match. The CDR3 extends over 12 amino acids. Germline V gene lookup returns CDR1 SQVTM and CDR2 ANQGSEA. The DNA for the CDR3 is TGCAGCGTCGGACAGGGGGCCACTGAAGCTTTCTTT. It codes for CSVGQGATEAFF.

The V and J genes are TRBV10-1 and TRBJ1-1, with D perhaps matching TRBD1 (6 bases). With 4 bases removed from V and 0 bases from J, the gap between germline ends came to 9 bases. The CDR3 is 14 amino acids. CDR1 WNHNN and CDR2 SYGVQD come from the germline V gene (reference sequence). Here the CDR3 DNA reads TGCGCCAGCAGTGTGGACAGTTTGAACACTGAAGCTTTCTTT. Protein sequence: CASSVDSLNTEAFF.

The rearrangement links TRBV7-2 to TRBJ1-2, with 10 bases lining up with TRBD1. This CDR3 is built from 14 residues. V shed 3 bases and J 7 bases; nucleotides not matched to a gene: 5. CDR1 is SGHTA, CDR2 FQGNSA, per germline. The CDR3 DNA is TGTGCCAGCAGCTTTGACAGGGGGCCCAGTGGCTACACCTTC. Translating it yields CASSFDRGPSGYTF.

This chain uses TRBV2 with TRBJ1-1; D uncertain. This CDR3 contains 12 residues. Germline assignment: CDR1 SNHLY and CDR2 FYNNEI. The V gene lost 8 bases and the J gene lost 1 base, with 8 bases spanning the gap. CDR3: CASVRQNTEAFF. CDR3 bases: TGTGCCAGCGTCAGGCAGAACACTGAAGCTTTCTTT.

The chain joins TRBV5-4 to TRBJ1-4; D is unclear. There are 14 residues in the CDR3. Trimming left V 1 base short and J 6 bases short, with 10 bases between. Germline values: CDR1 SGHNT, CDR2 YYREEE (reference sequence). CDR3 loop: CASSLKGWDEKLFF. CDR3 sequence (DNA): TGTGCCAGCAGCTTGAAGGGATGGGATGAAAAACTGTTTTTT.

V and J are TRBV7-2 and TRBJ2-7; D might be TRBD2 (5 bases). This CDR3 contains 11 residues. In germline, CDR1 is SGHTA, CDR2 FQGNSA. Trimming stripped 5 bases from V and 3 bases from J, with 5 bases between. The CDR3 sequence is CASSRGYEQYF. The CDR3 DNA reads TGTGCCAGCAGCCGGGGCTACGAGCAGTACTTC.

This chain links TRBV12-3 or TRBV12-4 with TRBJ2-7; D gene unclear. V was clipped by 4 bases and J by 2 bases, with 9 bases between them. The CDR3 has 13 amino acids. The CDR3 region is CASSYVRTYEQYF. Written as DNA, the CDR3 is TGTGCCAGCAGTTACGTCCGCACCTACGAGCAGTACTTC.

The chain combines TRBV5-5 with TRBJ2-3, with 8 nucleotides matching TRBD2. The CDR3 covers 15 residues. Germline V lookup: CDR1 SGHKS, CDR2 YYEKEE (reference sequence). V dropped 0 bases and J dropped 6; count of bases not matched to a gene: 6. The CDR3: CASSLAGTRLDTQYF. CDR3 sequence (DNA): TGTGCCAGCAGCTTGGCCGGGACTAGGCTGGATACGCAGTATTTT.

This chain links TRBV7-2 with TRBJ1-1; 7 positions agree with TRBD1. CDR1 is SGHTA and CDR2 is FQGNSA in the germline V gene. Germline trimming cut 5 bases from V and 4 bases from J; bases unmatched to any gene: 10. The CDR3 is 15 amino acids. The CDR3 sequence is CASSAGQTVVTEAFF. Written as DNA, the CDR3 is TGTGCCAGCAGCGCGGGACAGACGGTGGTCACTGAAGCTTTCTTT.

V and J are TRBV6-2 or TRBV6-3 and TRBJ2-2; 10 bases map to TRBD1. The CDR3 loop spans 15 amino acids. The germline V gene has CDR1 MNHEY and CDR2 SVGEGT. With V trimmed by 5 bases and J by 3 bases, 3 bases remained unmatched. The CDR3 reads CASSRTGGYTGELFF. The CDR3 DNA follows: TGTGCCAGCAGTCGGACAGGGGGGTACACCGGGGAGCTGTTTTTT.

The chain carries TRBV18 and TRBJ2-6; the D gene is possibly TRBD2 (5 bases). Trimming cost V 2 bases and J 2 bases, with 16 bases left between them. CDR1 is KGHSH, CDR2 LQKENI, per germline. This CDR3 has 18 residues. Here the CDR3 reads CASSPTPLWEPGANVLTF. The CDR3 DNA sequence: TGTGCCAGCTCACCAACCCCCCTTTGGGAGCCTGGGGCCAACGTCCTGACTTTC. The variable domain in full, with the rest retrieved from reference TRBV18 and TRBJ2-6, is NAGVMQNPRHLVRRRGQEARLRCSPMKGHSHVYWYRQLPEEGLKFMVYLQKENIIDESGMPKERFSAEFPKEGPSILRIQQVVRGDSAAYFCASSPTPLWEPGANVLTFGAGSRLTVL.

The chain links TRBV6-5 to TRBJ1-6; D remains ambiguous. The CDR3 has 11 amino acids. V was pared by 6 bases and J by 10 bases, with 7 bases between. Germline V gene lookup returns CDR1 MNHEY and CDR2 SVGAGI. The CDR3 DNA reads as TGTGCCAGCAGAAAGGACTCACCCCTCCACTTT. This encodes CASRKDSPLHF.

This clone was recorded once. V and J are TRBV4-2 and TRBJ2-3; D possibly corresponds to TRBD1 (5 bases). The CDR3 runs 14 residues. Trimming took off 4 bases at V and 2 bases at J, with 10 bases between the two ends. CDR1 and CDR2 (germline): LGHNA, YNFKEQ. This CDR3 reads CASSPNRYTDTQYF. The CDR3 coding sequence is TGTGCCAGCAGCCCGAACAGGTACACAGATACGCAGTATTTT.

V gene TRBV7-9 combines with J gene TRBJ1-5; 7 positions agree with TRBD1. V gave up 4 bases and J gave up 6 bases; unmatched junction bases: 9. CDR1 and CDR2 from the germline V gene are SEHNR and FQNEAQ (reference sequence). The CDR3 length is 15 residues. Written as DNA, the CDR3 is TGTGCCAGCAGCTCGACAGGGCCCCACGGTCAGCCCCAGCATTTT. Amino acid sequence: CASSSTGPHGQPQHF.

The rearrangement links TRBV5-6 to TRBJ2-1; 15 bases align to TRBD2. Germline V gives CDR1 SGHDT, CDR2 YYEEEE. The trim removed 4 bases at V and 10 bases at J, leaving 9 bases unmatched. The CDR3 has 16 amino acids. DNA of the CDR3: TGTGCCAGCAGCGCCGGACTAGCGGGGGGGTATAGAGAGCAGTTCTTC. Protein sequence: CASSAGLAGGYREQFF.

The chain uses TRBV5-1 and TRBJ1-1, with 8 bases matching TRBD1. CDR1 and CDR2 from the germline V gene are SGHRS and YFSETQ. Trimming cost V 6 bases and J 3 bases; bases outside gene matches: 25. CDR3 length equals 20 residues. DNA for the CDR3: TGCGCCAGCACAAACCAAGCTTCACTCAGGGGGCGCAAATTTGACACTGAAGCTTTCTTT. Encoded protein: CASTNQASLRGRKFDTEAFF.

The CDR3 DNA sequence: TGTGCCAGCAGCCCGCTGCGGGGAAGGTACACAGATACGCAGTATTTT. It encodes CASSPLRGRYTDTQYF. The J gene is TRBJ2-3, the V gene TRBV5-4; D may be TRBD2 (6 bases). The CDR3 runs 16 residues. Trimming cost V 4 bases and J 2 bases, with 17 bases left between them. The V gene's germline CDR1 is SGHNT and CDR2 YYREEE (reference sequence).

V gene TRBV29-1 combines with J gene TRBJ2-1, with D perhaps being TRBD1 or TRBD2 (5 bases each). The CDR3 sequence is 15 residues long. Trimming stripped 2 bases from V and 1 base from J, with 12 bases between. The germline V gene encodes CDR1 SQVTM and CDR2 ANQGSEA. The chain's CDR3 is CSVEMRGMSYNEQFF. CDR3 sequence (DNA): TGCAGCGTTGAAATGAGGGGAATGTCCTACAATGAGCAGTTCTTC.

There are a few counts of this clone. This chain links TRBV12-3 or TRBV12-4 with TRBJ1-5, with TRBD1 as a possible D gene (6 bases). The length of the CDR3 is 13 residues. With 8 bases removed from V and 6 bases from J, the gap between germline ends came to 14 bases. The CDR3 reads CASRSGAGQPQHF. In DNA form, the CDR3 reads TGTGCCAGCCGCTCGGGGGCGGGTCAGCCCCAGCATTTT.

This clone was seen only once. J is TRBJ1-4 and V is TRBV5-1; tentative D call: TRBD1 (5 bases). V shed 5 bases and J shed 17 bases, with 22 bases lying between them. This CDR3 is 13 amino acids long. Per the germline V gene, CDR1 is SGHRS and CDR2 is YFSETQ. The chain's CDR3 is CASSWQGGGFSFF. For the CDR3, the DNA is TGCGCCAGCAGTTGGCAGGGAGGCGGGTTTTCTTTTTTT.

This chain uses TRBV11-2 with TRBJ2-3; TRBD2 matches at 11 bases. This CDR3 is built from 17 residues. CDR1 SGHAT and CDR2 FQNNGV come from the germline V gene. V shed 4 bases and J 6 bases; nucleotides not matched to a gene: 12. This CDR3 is CASSSTRSGGATDTQYF. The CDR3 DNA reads TGTGCCAGCAGCTCGACACGTAGCGGGGGGGCGACGGATACGCAGTATTTT.

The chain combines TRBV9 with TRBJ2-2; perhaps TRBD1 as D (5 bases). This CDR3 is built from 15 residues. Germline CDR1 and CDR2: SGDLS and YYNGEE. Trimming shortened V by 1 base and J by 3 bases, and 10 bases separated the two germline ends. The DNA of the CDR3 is TGTGCCAGCAGCGTAAAGGGGCGCGACACCGGGGAGCTGTTTTTT. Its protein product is CASSVKGRDTGELFF. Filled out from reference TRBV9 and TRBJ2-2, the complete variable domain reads DSGVTQTPKHLITATGQRVTLRCSPRSGDLSVYWYQQSLDQGLQFLIQYYNGEERAKGNILERFSAQQFPDLHSELNLSSLELGDSALYFCASSVKGRDTGELFFGEGSRLTVL.

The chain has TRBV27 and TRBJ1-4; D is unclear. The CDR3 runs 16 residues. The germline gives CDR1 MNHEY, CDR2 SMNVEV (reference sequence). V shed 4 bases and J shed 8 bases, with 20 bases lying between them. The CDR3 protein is CASSSGGGRRGEKLFF. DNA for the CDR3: TGTGCCAGCAGTTCCGGAGGCGGGCGGCGGGGAGAAAAACTGTTTTTT.